This record covers a single TCR beta chain. The sample originates from a study of blood T cell repertoires in COVID-19. The method was immunoSEQ multiplex PCR; TCRdb's version includes in-frame clones alone and lacks a portion of them. The data contain some 210,000 clones, around four fifths of them singletons. Trimming removed 3 bases from V and 0 bases from J, with 11 bases in between. Looked up from germline, CDR1 is GTSNPN and CDR2 is SVGIG (reference sequence). This CDR3 region has 14 residues. The origin of this receptor is a man in his forties who had recovered from COVID-19. V gene TRBV30 combines with J gene TRBJ1-2; D unclear. Sequencing used PBMCs or T cells enriched from blood (not recorded which). CDR3 DNA: TGTGCCTGGAGAAAACCCGGGTCTAACTATGGCTACACCTTC. It encodes CAWRKPGSNYGYTF.